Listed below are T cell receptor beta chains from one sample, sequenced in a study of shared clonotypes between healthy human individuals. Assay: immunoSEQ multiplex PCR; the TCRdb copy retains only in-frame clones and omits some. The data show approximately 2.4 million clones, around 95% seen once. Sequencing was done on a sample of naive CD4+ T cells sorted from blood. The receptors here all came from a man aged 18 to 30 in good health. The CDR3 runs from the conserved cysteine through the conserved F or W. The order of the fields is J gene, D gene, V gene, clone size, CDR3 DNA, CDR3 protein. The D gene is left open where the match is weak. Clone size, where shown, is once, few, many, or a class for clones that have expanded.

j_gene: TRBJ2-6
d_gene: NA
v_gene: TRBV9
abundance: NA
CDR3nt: TGTGCCAGCAGCGACCACCGGGGGGCCAACGTCCTGACTTTC
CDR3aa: CASSDHRGANVLTF

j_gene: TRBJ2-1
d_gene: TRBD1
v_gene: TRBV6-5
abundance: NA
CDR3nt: TGTGCCAGCAGTTACGGGGGGACAGGGGCTGAGATCTTC
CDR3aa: CASSYGGTGAEIF

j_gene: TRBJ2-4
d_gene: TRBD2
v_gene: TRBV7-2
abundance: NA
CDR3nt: TGTGCCAGCAGCGCCCCGGGACTAGCGGTAGCCAAAAACATTCAGTACTTC
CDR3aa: CASSAPGLAVAKNIQYF

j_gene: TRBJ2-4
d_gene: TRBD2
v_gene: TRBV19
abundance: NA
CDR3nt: TGTGCCAGTAGACGAAAAAATGGAGGGAGGGACAAAAACATTCAGTACTTC
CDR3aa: CASRRKNGGRDKNIQYF

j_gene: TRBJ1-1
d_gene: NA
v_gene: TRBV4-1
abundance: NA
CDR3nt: TGCGCCAGCAGCCAACCCCCGTTGCGTCAAGCTTTCTTT
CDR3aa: CASSQPPLRQAFF

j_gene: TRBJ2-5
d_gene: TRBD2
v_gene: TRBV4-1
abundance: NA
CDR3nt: TGCGCCAGCAGCGCACAACTAGCGGGCCAAGAGACCCAGTACTTC
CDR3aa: CASSAQLAGQETQYF

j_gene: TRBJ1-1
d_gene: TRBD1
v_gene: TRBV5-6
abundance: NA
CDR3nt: TGTGCCAGCAGCCCAAGGGACAGCTTGAACACTGAAGCTTTCTTT
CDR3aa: CASSPRDSLNTEAFF

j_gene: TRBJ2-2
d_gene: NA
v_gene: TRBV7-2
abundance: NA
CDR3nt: TGTGCCAGCAGCTTACTGGGTTTAGGCACCGGGGAGCTGTTTTTT
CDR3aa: CASSLLGLGTGELFF

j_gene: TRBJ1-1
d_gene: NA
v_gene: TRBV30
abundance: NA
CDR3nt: TGTGCACGGACACGGGGGGCGCCGACGGAGGGGATCAACACTGAAGCTTTCTTT
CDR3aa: CARTRGAPTEGINTEAFF

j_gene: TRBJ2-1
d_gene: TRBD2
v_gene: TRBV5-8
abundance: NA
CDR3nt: TGTGCCAGCAGCACCGGGACTATCAACTACAATGAGCAGTTCTTC
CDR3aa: CASSTGTINYNEQFF

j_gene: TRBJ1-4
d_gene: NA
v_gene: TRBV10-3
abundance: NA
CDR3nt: TGTGCCATCAGTGAGTCAAAGGGATTCACTAATGAAAAACTGTTTTTT
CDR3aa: CAISESKGFTNEKLFF

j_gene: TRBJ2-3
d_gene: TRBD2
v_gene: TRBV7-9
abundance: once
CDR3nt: TGTGCCAGCAGCCCTCGACTAGCGGGACTCACAGATACGCAGTATTTT
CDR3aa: CASSPRLAGLTDTQYF

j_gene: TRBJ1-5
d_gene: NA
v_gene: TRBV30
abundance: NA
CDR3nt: TGTGCCTGGAGTTCGGACGTGAGGAATCAGCCCCAGCATTTT
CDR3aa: CAWSSDVRNQPQHF

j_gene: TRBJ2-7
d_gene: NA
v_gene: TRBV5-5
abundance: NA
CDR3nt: TGTGCCAGCAGCTTTACGGGTTACGAGCAGTACTTC
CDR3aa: CASSFTGYEQYF

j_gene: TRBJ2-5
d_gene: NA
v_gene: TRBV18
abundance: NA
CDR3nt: TGTGCCAGCTCACCCGGGGCGGTCCAAGAGACCCAGTACTTC
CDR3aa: CASSPGAVQETQYF

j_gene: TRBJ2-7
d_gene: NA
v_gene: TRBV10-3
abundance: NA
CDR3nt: TGTGCCATCAGTAATTGGGGGTCCAACGAGCAGTACTTC
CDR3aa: CAISNWGSNEQYF

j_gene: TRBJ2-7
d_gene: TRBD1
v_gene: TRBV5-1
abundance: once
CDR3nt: TGCGCCAGCAGCCCCCAGGGAGGGACAGGGTATTACGAGCAGTACTTC
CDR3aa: CASSPQGGTGYYEQYF

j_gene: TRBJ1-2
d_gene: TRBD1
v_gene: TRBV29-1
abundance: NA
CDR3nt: TGCAGCGTTCAACAGGGGGCGACCTATGGCTACACCTTC
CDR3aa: CSVQQGATYGYTF

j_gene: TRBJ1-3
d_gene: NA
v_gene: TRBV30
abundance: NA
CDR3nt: TGTGCCTGGACCATCGGACAGCTCTCTGGAAACACCATATATTTT
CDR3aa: CAWTIGQLSGNTIYF

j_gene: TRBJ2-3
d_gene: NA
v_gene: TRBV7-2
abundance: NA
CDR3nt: TGTGCCAGCAGCTTAGGGCTAGCCCCAGATACGCAGTATTTT
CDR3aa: CASSLGLAPDTQYF

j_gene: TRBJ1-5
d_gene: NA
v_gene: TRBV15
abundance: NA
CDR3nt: TGTGCCACCAGCAGAGACCAGCAGCCCCAGCATTTT
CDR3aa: CATSRDQQPQHF

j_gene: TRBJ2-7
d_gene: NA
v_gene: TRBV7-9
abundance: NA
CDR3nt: TGTGCCAGCAGCCCACGGGACACCTACGAGCAGTACTTC
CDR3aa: CASSPRDTYEQYF

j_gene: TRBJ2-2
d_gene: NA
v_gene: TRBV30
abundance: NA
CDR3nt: TGTGCCTGGAGTCTGGTCAACACCGGGGAGCTGTTTTTT
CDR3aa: CAWSLVNTGELFF

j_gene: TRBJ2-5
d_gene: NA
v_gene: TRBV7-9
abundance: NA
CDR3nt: TGTGCCAGCAGTTCTTCAACCCTGGGGGGAGAGACCCAGTACTTC
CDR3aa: CASSSSTLGGETQYF

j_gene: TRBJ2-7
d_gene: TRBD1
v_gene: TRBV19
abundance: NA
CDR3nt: TGTGCCAGTAGTACCCTGACAGGGGGCTACGAGCAGTACTTC
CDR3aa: CASSTLTGGYEQYF

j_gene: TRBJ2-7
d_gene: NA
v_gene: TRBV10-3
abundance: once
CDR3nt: TGTGCCATCAGTGAGTCAGGGACACTCTCCTACGAGCAGTACTTC
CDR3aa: CAISESGTLSYEQYF

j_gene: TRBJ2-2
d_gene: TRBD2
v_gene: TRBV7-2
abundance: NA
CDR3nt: TGCGCCAGCAGCTTAGGGCTAGCGGGAACCACCGGGGAGCTGTTTTTT
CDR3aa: CASSLGLAGTTGELFF

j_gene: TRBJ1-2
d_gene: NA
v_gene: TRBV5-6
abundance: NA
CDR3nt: TGTGCCAGCAGCCCTCCGGCGGGGGGTGAAGGCTACACCTTC
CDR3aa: CASSPPAGGEGYTF

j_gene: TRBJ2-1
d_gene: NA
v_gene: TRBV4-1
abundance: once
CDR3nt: TGCGCCAGCAGCCAAGTACCTAATGAGCAGTTCTTC
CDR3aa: CASSQVPNEQFF

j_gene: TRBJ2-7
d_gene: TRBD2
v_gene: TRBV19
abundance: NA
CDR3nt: TGTGCCAGTAGTGCACGGACTAGCGGGACCCTTCGCTCCTACGAGCAGTACTTC
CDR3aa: CASSARTSGTLRSYEQYF

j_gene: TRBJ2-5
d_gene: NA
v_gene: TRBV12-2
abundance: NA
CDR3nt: TGTGCAAGTCGCTTCAGCCGAGCCTTAGCGGGGGGTATACAAGAGACCCAGTACTTC
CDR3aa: CASRFSRALAGGIQETQYF

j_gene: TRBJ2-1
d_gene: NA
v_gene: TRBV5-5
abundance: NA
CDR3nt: TGTGCCAGCAGTCGCCTTATAGAAGCGATTGAGCAGTTCTTC
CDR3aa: CASSRLIEAIEQFF

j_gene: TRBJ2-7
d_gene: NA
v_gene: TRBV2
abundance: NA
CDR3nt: TGTGCCAGCAGTGACATCCAACCCTACGAGCAGTACTTC
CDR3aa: CASSDIQPYEQYF

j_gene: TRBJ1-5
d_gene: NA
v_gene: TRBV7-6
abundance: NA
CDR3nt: TGTGCCAGCAGCTTACAGGGAGGGCAGCCCCAGCATTTT
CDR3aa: CASSLQGGQPQHF

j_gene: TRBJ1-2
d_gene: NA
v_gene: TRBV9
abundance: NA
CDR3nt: TGTGCCAGCAGCGTAGTGGAAGGTTCTGTCTATGGCTACACCTTC
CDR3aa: CASSVVEGSVYGYTF

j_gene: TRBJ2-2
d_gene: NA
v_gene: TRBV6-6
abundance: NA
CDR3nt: TGTGCCAGTGCCGGGACGGTGAACACCGGGGAGCTGTTTTTT
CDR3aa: CASAGTVNTGELFF

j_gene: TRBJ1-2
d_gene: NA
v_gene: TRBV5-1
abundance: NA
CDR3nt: TGCGCCAGCAGCCGCGACGGTGACTATGGCTACACCTTC
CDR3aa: CASSRDGDYGYTF

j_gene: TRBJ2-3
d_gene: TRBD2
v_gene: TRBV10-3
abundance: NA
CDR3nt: TGTGCCACCACTCTAGCGGGGGGGACAGATACGCAGTATTTT
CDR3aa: CATTLAGGTDTQYF

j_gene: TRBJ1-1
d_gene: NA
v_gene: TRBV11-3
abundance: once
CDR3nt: TGTGCCAGCAGCTTAGACGGACAGCTGGCTTTCTTT
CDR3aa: CASSLDGQLAFF

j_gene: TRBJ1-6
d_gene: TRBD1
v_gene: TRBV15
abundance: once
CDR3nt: TGTGCCACCAGCAGAGATCCTATTTCGACAGGGATTAGGGCAAATTCACCCCTCCACTTT
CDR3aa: CATSRDPISTGIRANSPLHF

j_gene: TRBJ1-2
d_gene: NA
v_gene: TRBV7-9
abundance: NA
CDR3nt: TGTGCCAGCAGTCCCGGGGGGTACTATGGCTACACCTTC
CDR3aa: CASSPGGYYGYTF

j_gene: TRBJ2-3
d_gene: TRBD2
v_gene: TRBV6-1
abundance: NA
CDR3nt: TGTGCCAGCAGTGAAGGGACTAGCGCAGATACGCAGTATTTT
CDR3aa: CASSEGTSADTQYF